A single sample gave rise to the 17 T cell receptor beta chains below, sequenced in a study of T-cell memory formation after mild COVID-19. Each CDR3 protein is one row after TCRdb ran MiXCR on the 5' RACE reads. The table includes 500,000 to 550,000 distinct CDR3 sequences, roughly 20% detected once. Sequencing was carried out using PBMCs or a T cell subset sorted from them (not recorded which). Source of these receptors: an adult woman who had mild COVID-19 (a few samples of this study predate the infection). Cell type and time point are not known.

In DNA, the CDR3 is TGTGCCAGCAGCGTAGGGCTAACCGGGGAGCTGTTTTTT. This gives the protein CASSVGLTGELFF. The chain uses TRBV9 and TRBJ2-2, with unresolved D. This CDR3 is 13 amino acids long. CDR1 is SGDLS, CDR2 YYNGEE, per germline. V gave up 0 bases and J gave up 5 bases, with 5 bases separating them.

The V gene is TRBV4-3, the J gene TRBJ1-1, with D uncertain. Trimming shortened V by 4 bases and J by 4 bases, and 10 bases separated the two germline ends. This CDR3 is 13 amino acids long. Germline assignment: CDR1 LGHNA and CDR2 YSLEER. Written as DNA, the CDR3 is TGCGCCAGCAGCCGAGATGTTTCCACTGAAGCTTTCTTT. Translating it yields CASSRDVSTEAFF.

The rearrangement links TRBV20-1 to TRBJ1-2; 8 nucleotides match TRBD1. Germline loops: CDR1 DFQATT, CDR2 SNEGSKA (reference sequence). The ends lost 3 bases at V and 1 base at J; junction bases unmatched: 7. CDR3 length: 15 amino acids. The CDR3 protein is CSASSDRGFNYGYTF. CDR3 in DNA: TGCAGTGCTAGTTCTGACAGGGGCTTTAACTATGGCTACACCTTC.

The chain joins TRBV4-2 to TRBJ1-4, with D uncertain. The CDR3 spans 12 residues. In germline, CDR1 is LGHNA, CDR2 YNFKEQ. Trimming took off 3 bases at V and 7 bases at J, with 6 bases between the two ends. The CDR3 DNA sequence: TGTGCCAGCAGCCAGGGGTTTGAAAAACTGTTTTTT. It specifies CASSQGFEKLFF.

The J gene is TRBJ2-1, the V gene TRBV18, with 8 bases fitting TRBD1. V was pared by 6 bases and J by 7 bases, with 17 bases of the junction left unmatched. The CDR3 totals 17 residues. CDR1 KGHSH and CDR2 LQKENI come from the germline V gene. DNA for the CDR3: TGTGCCAGCTCCCCTAACACCTATGACAGGGGAATAAATGAGCAGTTCTTC. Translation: CASSPNTYDRGINEQFF.

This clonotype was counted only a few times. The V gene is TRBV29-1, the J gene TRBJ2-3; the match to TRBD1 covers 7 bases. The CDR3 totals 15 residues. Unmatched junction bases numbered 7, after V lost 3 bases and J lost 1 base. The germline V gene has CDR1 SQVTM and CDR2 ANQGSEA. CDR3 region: CSVDGRTGGTDTQYF. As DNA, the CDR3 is TGCAGCGTTGATGGACGGACAGGCGGCACAGATACGCAGTATTTT.

CDR3: CASSRLAAYTDTQYF. The CDR3 bases are TGTGCCAGCAGCCGTCTAGCGGCTTACACAGATACGCAGTATTTT. The chain carries TRBV7-6 and TRBJ2-3; 7 positions agree with TRBD2. From germline, CDR1 is SGHVS and CDR2 FNYEAQ. V lost 5 bases, J lost 2 bases, and 7 bases stayed unmatched. There are 15 residues in the CDR3.

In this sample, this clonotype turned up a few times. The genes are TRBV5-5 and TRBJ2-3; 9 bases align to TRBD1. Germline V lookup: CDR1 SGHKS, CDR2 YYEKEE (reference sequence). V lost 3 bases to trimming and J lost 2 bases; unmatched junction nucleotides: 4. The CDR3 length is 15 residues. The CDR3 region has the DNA TGTGCCAGCAGCTCCAGGACAGGGGACACAGATACGCAGTATTTT. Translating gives CASSSRTGDTDTQYF.

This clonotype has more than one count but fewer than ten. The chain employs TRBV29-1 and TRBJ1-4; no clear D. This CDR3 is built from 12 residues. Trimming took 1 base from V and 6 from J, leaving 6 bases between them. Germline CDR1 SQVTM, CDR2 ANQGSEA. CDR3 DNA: TGCAGCGTTGAAGGCGTAGATGAAAAACTGTTTTTT. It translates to CSVEGVDEKLFF.

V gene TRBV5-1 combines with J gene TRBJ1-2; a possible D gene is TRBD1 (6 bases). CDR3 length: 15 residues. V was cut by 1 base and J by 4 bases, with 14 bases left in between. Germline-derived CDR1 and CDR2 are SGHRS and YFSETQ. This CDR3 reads CASSLTGALGYGYTF. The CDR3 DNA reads TGCGCCAGCAGCTTGACGGGGGCGCTCGGCTATGGCTACACCTTC.

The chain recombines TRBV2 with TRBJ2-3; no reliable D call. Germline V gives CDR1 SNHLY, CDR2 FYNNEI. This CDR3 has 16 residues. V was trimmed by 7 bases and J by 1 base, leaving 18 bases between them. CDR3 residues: CASTPEPWTRTDTQYF. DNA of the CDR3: TGTGCCAGCACCCCGGAACCCTGGACCCGCACAGATACGCAGTATTTT.

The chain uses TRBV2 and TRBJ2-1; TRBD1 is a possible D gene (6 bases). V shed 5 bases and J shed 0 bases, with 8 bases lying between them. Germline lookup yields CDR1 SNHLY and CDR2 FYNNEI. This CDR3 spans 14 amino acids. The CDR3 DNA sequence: TGTGCCAGCAGTAGGGGGTACTCCTACAATGAGCAGTTCTTC. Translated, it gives CASSRGYSYNEQFF.

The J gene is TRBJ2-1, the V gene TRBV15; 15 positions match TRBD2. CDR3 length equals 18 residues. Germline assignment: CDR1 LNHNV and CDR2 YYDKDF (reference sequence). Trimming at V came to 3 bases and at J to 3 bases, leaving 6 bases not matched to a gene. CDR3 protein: CATSSGLAGGPGYNEQFF. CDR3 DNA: TGTGCCACCAGCAGTGGACTAGCGGGGGGGCCTGGCTACAATGAGCAGTTCTTC.

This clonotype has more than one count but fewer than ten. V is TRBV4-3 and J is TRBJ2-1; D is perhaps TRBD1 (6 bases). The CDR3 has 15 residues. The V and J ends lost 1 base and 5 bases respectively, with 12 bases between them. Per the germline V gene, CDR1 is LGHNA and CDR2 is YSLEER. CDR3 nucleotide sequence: TGCGCCAGCAGCCAAGGGGGAACAGGGAACAATGAGCAGTTCTTC. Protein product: CASSQGGTGNNEQFF.

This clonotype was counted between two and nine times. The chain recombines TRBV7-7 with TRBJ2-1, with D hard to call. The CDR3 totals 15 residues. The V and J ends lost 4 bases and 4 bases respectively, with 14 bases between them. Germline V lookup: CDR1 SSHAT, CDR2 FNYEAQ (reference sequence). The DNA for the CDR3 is TGTGCCAGCAGCTCCGAGCCGGGCCTATACAATGAGCAGTTCTTC. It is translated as CASSSEPGLYNEQFF. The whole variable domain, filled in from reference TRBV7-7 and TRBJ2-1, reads GAGVSQSPRYKVTKRGQDVTLRCDPISSHATLYWYQQALGQGPEFLTYFNYEAQPDKSGLPSDRFSAERPEGSISTLTIQRTEQRDSAMYRCASSSEPGLYNEQFFGPGTRLTVL.

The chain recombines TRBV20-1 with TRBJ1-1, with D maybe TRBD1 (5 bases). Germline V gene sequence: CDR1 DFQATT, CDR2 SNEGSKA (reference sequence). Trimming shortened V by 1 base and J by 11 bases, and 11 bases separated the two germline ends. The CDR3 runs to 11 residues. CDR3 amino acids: CSARAGTLAFF. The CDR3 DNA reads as TGCAGTGCTAGAGCGGGGACCCTGGCTTTCTTT.

The CDR3 spells CASSQEGRLITGELFF. The CDR3 nucleotides read TGTGCCAGCAGCCAAGAGGGAAGACTCATCACCGGGGAGCTGTTTTTT. The chain couples TRBV4-2 to TRBJ2-2; no definite D call. The length of the CDR3 is 16 residues. V was shortened by 0 bases and J by 4 bases, with 12 bases between the two germline ends. Germline V CDR1 and CDR2: LGHNA, YNFKEQ.